This T cell receptor (delta chain) was identified during a study of gamma-delta T cells after stem cell transplantation. V shed 1 base, J shed 2 bases, and the junction held 8 bases outside the gene matches. CDR1 and CDR2 from the germline V gene are GEAIGNYY and EKD. The CDR3 extends over 19 amino acids. TCRdb re-called the RT-PCR reads using CATT. Found here are around 6,500 delta-chain clones, approximately 23% of them singletons; the top ten hold under 20%. What was sequenced was gamma-delta T cells. The J gene is TRDJ3, the V gene TRDV2; 9 positions agree with TRDD3. The receptor was isolated from a human donor. It is not recorded whose cells these are; they may come from a transplant donor. The CDR3 DNA follows: TGTGCCTGTGACACGGTTTTGGGGGATAGCGCCTGGGACACCCGACAGATGTTTTTC. Protein: CACDTVLGDSAWDTRQMFF.